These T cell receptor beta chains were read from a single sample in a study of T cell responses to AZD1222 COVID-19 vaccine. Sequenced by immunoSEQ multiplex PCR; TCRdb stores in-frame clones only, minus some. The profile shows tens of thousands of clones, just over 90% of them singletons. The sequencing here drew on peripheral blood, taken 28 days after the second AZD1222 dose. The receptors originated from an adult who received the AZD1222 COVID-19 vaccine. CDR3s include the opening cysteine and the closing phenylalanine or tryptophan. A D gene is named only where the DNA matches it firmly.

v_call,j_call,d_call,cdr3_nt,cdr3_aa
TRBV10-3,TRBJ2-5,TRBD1,TGTGCCATCAGTGATGGAGGGACAGGGTACCAAGAGACCCAGTACTTC,CAISDGGTGYQETQYF
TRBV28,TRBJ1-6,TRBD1,TGTGCCAGCAGTCCCCCGGGGACAGGGGGTTCACCCCTCCACTTT,CASSPPGTGGSPLHF
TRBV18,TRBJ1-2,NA,TGTGCCAGCTCACCAGTTGGACAGAGCCTTGGCGGCTACACCTTC,CASSPVGQSLGGYTF
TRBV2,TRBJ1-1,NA,TGTGCCAGCAGTGTAGGAAGGGGGGGAAACACTGAAGCTTTCTTT,CASSVGRGGNTEAFF
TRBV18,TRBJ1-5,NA,TGTGCCAGCTCACCCCCAGGGACCATACAGCCCCAGCATTTT,CASSPPGTIQPQHF
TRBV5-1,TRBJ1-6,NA,TGCGCCAGCAGCTTGTCATTGACAGGTGGAAATTCACCCCTCCACTTT,CASSLSLTGGNSPLHF
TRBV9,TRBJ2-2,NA,TGTGCCAGCAGCGTAGGAGGGGGGCCGAACACCGGGGAGCTGTTTTTT,CASSVGGGPNTGELFF
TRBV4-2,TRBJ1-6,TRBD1,TGTGCCAGCAGCCAAGATTTGCGGGACAGGGGGCGATATAATTCACCCCTCCACTTT,CASSQDLRDRGRYNSPLHF
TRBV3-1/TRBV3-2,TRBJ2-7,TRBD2,TGTGCCAGCAGCCGAACTAGCGGAATATACGAGCAGTACTTC,CASSRTSGIYEQYF
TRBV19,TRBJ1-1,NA,TGTGCCAGTAGTCAAGTCACTGAAGCTTTCTTT,CASSQVTEAFF
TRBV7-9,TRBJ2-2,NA,TGTGCCAGCAGCTTGTTACAGACCGGGGAGCTGTTTTTT,CASSLLQTGELFF
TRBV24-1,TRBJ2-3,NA,TGTGCCACCAGTCAAACGGGGGAGAGCACAGATACGCAGTATTTT,CATSQTGESTDTQYF
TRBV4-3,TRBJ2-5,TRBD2,TGCGCCAGCAGCCAAGGGAACCCTAGCGGGGGATACTCGGAGACCCAGTACTTC,CASSQGNPSGGYSETQYF
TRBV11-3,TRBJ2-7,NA,TGTGCCAGCAGCTTAGATTCCAGGAGGGTAAGCGAGCAGTACTTC,CASSLDSRRVSEQYF
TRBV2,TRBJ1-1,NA,TGTGCCAGCAGAGATGCTTGGGAGATGAACACTGAAGCTTTCTTT,CASRDAWEMNTEAFF
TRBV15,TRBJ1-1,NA,TGTGCCACCAGCATCGAACAGGTGGGGACCACTGAAGCTTTCTTT,CATSIEQVGTTEAFF
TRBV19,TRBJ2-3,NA,TGTGCCAGTAGTATTTCAGGTACGCAGTATTTT,CASSISGTQYF
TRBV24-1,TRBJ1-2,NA,TGTGCCACCAGCATCAACACGGTGAACTATGGCTACACCTTC,CATSINTVNYGYTF